This T cell receptor (beta chain) came from a study of lymphopenia after photon versus proton radiotherapy. Study-level points and caveats: Relative stability marked proton patients; photon patients lost diversity and naive cells.

On this clone itself: Its antigen is currently unknown.

Libraries were prepared by immunoSEQ multiplex PCR; TCRdb keeps only in-frame clonotypes and omits some of them. Of approximately 8,100 clones in the sample, just over 85% were seen once. The clonotype originates from a man older than 75 with cholangiocarcinoma. The sequenced sample was peripheral blood, obtained from a patient treated with photon-based radiotherapy.

The CDR3 DNA reads as TGTGCCAGCAGCCCCGGGGGGACTAGCGGGGACGAGCAGTACTTC. This encodes CASSPGGTSGDEQYF. This chain connects TRBV5-4 to TRBJ2-7, with 13 bases aligning to TRBD2. CDR1 is SGHNT and CDR2 is YYREEE in the germline V gene (reference sequence). This CDR3 has 15 amino acids. The ends lost 4 bases at V and 5 bases at J; junction bases unmatched: 6. Full variable domain (remainder filled in from reference TRBV5-4 and TRBJ2-7): ETGVTQSPTHLIKTRGQQVTLRCSSQSGHNTVSWYQQALGQGPQFIFQYYREEENGRGNFPPRFSGLQFPNYSSELNVNALELDDSALYLCASSPGGTSGDEQYFGPGTRLTVT.